This is a list of T cell receptor beta chains from one sample in a study of coeliac disease. Sequencing used immunoSEQ multiplex PCR; TCRdb keeps in-frame clones, though not all of them. The sample shows approximately 4,000 clones, 59% of them seen only once. The sample taken for sequencing was lymphocytes from the gut lamina propria. The receptors come from a man aged 65 to 79 without celiac disease. CDR3s include the opening cysteine and the closing phenylalanine or tryptophan. D genes are given only for firm matches. Rows may omit the clone size; those that give it use once, few, many or a size class.

d_call	clone_size	v_call	j_call	cdr3_nt	cdr3_aa
TRBD1	-	TRBV5-1	TRBJ2-4	TGCGCCAGCAGCTTACAGGGGTTTCAGGTGGACATTCAGTACTTC	CASSLQGFQVDIQYF
-	few	TRBV7-2	TRBJ1-5	TGTGCCAGCAGCTTAAGGGGATCTCAGCCCCAGCATTTT	CASSLRGSQPQHF
TRBD2	few	TRBV2	TRBJ2-3	TGTGCCAGCACCCTAGGGACTAGCGGGGCGAGGGCAGATACGCAGTATTTT	CASTLGTSGARADTQYF
-	-	TRBV5-1	TRBJ2-5	TGCGCCAGCAGCTTGGACTCGGTCCAAGAGACCCAGTACTTC	CASSLDSVQETQYF
TRBD2	-	TRBV2	TRBJ2-2	TGTGCCAGCAGTGGGGCCTATAGCGGGTGGTCCCCCGGGGAGCTGTTTTTT	CASSGAYSGWSPGELFF
-	-	TRBV27	TRBJ1-5	TGTGCCAGCAGTTTAGGTGGCGGTCAGCCCCAGCATTTT	CASSLGGGQPQHF
-	-	TRBV18	TRBJ1-3	TGTGCCAGCTCAGCGACCGAGAGCTCTAGGACCATATATTTT	CASSATESSRTIYF
TRBD1	few	TRBV6-1	TRBJ1-5	TGTGCCAGCAACGGTGGACAGGCCTCCAATCAGCCCCAGCATTTT	CASNGGQASNQPQHF
TRBD2	-	TRBV2	TRBJ2-3	TGTGCCAGCTCTAGCGGGGGCTTCACAGATACGCAGTATTTT	CASSSGGFTDTQYF
TRBD2	-	TRBV9	TRBJ2-7	TGTGCCAGCAGCGTAAGACTAGCGGGGGGAACCCTGTCCTACGAGCAGTACTTC	CASSVRLAGGTLSYEQYF
TRBD2	few	TRBV19	TRBJ2-3	TGTGCCGTCGGGACGGGAGGAACAGATACGCAGTATTTT	CAVGTGGTDTQYF
TRBD2	-	TRBV7-2	TRBJ2-2	TGTGCCAGCAGCCCCACGGGGGGAATCGTCGGGGAGCTGTTTTTT	CASSPTGGIVGELFF
-	-	TRBV5-8	TRBJ1-5	TGTGCCAGCAGCTTGGTCCCAGACACCAATCAGCCCCAGCATTTT	CASSLVPDTNQPQHF
TRBD2	-	TRBV9	TRBJ2-3	TGTGCCAGCAGCAGCGGGACTCTTTTCACAGATACGCAGTATTTT	CASSSGTLFTDTQYF
TRBD2	few	TRBV27	TRBJ2-1	TGTGCCAGCAGTTCCCCGGGGGGGGGAGGTAGGGACAATGAGCAGTTCTTC	CASSSPGGGGRDNEQFF
-	few	TRBV5-4	TRBJ1-4	TGTGCCAGCAGCTCCTGGGGGGAGGAAAAACTGTTTTTT	CASSSWGEEKLFF
TRBD1	-	TRBV9	TRBJ1-1	TGTGCCAGCAGCGGGGGACAGGGGGCTTATACCACTGAAGCTTTCTTT	CASSGGQGAYTTEAFF